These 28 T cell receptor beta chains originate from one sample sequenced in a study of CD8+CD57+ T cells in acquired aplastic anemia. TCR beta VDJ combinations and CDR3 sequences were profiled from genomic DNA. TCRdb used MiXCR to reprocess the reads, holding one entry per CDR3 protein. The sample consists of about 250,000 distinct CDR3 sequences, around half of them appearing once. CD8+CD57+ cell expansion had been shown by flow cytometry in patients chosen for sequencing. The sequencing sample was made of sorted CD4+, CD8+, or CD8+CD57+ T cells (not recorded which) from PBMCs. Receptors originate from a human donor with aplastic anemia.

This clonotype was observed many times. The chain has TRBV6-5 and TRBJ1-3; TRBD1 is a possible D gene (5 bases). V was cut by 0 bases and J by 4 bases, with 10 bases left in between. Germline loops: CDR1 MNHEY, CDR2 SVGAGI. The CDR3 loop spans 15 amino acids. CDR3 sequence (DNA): TGTGCCAGCAGTTACTCGGGGGGATCGGGAAACACCATATATTTT. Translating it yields CASSYSGGSGNTIYF.

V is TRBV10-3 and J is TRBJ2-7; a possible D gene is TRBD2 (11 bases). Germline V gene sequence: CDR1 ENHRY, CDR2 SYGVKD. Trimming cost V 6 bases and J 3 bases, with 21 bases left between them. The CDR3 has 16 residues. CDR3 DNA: TGTGCCATCAGGCAGACTAGCGGGACAGGGGTCTACGAGCAGTACTTC. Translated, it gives CAIRQTSGTGVYEQYF.

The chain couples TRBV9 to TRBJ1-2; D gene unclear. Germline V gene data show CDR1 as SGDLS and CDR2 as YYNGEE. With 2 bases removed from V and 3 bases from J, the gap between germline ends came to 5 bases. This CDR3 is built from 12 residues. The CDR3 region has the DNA TGTGCCAGCAGCGTTGGCTACTATGGCTACACCTTC. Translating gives CASSVGYYGYTF. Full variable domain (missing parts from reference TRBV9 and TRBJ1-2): DSGVTQTPKHLITATGQRVTLRCSPRSGDLSVYWYQQSLDQGLQFLIQYYNGEERAKGNILERFSAQQFPDLHSELNLSSLELGDSALYFCASSVGYYGYTFGSGTRLTVV.

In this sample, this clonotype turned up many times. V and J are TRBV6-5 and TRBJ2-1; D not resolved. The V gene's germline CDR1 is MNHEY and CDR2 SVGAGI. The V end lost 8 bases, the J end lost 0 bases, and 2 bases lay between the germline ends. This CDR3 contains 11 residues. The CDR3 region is CASGSYNEQFF. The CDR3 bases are TGTGCCAGCGGCTCCTACAATGAGCAGTTCTTC.

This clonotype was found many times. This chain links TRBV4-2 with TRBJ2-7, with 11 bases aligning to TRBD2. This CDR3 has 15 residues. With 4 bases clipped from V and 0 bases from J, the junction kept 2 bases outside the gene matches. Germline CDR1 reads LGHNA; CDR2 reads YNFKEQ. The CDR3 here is CASSPTSGSSYEQYF. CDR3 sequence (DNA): TGTGCCAGCAGCCCCACTAGCGGGAGCTCCTACGAGCAGTACTTC.

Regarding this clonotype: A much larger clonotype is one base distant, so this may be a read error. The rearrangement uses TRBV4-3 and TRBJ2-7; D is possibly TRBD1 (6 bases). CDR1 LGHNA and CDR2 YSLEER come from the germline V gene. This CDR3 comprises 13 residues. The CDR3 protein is CASSQDSAYKQYF. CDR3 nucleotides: TGCGCCAGCAGCCAGGACAGTGCCTACAAGCAGTACTTC.

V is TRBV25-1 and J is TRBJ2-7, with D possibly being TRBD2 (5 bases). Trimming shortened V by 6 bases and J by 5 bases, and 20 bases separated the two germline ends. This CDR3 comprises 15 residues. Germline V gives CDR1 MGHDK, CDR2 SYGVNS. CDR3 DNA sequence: TGTGCCAGCAGCCAAGCGCGGGTGGCAGGCGACGAGCAGTACTTC. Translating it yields CASSQARVAGDEQYF.

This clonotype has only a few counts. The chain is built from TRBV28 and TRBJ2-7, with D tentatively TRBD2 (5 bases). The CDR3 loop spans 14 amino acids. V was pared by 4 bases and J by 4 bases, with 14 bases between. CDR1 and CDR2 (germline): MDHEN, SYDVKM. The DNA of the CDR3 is TGTGCCAGCAGTTCTATCGGACTCTCTTACGAGCAGTACTTC. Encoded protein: CASSSIGLSYEQYF. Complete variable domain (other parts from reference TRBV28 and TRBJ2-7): DVKVTQSSRYLVKRTGEKVFLECVQDMDHENMFWYRQDPGLGLRLIYFSYDVKMKEKGDIPEGYSVSREKKERFSLILESASTNQTSMYLCASSSIGLSYEQYFGPGTRLTVT.

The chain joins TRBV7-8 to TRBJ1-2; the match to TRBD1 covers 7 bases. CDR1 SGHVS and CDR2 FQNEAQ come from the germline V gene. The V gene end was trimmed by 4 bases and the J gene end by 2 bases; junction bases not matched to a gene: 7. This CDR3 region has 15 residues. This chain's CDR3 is CASSSRDSMNYGYTF. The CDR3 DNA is TGTGCCAGCAGCTCACGGGACAGTATGAACTATGGCTACACCTTC.

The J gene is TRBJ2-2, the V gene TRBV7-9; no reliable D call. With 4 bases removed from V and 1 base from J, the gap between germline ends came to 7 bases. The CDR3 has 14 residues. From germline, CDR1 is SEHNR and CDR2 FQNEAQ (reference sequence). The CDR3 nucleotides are TGTGCCAGCAGCTCCTCAGGGAACACCGGGGAGCTGTTTTTT. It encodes CASSSSGNTGELFF.

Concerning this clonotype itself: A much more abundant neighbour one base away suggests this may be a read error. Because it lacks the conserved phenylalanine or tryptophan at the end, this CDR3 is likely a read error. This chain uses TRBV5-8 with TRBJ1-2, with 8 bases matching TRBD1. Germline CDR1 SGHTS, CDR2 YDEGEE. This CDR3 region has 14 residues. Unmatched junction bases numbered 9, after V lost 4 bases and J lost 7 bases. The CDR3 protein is CASSLPGGASGYTS. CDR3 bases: TGTGCCAGCAGCCTCCCAGGGGGCGCGAGTGGCTACACCTCC.

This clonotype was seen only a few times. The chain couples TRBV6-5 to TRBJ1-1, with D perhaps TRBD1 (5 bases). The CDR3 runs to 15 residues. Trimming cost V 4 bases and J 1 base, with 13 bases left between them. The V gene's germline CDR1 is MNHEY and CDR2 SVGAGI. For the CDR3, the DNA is TGTGCCAGCAGTTTACGTGGGGGGGGGAACACTGAAGCTTTCTTT. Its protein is CASSLRGGGNTEAFF.

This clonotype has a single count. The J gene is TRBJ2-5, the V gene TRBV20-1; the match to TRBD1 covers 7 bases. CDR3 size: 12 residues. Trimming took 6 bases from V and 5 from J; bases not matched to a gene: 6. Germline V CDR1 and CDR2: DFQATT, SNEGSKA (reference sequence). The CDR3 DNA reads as TGCAGTGCAGCAGGGGGTAGGGAGACCCAGTACTTC. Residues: CSAAGGRETQYF.

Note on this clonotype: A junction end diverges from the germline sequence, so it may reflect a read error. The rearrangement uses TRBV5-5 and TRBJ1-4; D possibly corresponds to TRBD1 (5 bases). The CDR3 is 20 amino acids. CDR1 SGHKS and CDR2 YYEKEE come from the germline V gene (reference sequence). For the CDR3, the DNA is TGCGCCAGCAGCTCTAGGGGCGGCACCGGCTCAGGCGCAACTAATGAAAGACTGTTTTTT. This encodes CASSSRGGTGSGATNERLFF.

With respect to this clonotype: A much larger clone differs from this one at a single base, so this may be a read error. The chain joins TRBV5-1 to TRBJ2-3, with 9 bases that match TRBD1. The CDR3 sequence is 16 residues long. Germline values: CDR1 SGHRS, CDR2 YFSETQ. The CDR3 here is CTSSLFTGGAKDTQYF. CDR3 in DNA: TGCACCAGCAGCTTGTTTACAGGGGGCGCTAAAGATACGCAGTATTTT.

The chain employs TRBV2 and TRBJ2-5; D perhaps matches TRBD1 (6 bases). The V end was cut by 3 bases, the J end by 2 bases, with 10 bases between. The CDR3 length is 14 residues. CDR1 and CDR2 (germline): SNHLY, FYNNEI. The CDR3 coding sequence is TGTGCCAGCAGTGATACAGGGATACAAGAGACCCAGTACTTC. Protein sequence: CASSDTGIQETQYF. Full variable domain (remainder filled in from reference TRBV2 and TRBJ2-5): EPEVTQTPSHQVTQMGQEVILRCVPISNHLYFYWYRQILGQKVEFLVSFYNNEISEKSEIFDDQFSVERPDGSNFTLKIRSTKLEDSAMYFCASSDTGIQETQYFGPGTRLLVL.

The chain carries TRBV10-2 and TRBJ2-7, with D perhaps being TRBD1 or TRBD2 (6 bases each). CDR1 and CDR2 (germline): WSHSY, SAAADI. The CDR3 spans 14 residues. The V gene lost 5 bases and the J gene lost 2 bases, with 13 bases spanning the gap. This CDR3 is CASSWTGATYEQYF. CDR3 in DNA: TGCGCCAGCAGTTGGACGGGGGCGACCTACGAGCAGTACTTC.

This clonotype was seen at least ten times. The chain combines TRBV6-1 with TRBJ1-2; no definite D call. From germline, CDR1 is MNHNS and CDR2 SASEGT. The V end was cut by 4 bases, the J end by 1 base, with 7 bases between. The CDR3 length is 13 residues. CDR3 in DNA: TGTGCCAGCAGTGGCCCCAGTAACTATGGCTACACCTTC. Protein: CASSGPSNYGYTF.

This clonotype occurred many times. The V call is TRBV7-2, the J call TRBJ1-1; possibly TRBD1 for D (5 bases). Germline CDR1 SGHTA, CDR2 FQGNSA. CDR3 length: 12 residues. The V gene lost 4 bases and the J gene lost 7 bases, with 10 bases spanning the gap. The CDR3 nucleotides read TGTGCCAGCAGCTCCGGGGCCCATGAAGCTTTCTTT. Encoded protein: CASSSGAHEAFF.

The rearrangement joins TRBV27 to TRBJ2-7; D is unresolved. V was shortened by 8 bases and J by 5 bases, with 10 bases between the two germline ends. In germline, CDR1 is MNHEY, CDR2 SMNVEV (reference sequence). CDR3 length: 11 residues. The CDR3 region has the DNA TGTGCCAGCGGACCGACGGACGAGCAGTACTTC. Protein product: CASGPTDEQYF.

The CDR3 nucleotides read TGTGCCAGCAGTTACTCGATGGTCGTTGGGGGAGAGACCCAGTACTTC. Translating gives CASSYSMVVGGETQYF. The rearrangement joins TRBV6-5 to TRBJ2-5, with D possibly being TRBD1 or TRBD2 (5 bases each). The germline V and J ends were trimmed by 0 bases and 4 bases, with 15 bases remaining between them. Looked up from germline, CDR1 is MNHEY and CDR2 is SVGAGI. The length of the CDR3 is 16 residues.

The CDR3 coding sequence is TGTGCCAGCAGCTTAAGACACCTTAATGAAAAACTGTTTTTT. It translates to CASSLRHLNEKLFF. The gene calls are TRBV7-2 and TRBJ1-4; D is ambiguous. The germline CDR1 and CDR2 sequences are SGHTA and FQGNSA. Deletions cut 2 bases from V and 4 bases from J, with 8 bases between. CDR3 length: 14 amino acids.

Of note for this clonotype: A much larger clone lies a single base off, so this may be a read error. For the CDR3, the DNA is TGTGCCAGCAGACCCCTACCAAACACCGGGGAGCTGTTTTTT. It encodes CASRPLPNTGELFF. The J gene is TRBJ2-2, the V gene TRBV12-3 or TRBV12-4; D gene uncertain. The CDR3 consists of 14 residues. Trimming stripped 6 bases from V and 2 bases from J, with 10 bases between.

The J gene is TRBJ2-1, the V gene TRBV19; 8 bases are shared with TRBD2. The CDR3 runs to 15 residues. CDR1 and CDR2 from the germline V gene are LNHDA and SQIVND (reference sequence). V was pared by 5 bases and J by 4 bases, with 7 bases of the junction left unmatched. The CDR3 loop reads CASSVSSGSYNEQFF. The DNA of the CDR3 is TGTGCCAGTAGTGTATCTAGCGGGTCTTACAATGAGCAGTTCTTC.

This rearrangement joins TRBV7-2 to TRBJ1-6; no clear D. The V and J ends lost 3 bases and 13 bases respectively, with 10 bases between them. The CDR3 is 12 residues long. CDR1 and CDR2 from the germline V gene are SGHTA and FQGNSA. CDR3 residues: CASSLLGYPLHF. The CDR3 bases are TGTGCCAGCAGCTTGCTGGGATATCCCCTCCACTTT.

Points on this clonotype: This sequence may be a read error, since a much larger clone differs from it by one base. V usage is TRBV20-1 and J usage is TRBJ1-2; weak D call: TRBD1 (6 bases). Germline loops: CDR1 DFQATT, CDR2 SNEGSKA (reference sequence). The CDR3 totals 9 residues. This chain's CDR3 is CGVGGGYTF. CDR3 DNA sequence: TGCGGTGTAGGGGGTGGCTACACCTTC.

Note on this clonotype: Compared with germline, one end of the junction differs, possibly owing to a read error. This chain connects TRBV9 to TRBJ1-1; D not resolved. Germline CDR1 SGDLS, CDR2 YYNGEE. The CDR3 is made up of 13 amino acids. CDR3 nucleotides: TGTGCCAGCGGCGTACCCCCAGACACTGAAGCTTTCTTT. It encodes CASGVPPDTEAFF.

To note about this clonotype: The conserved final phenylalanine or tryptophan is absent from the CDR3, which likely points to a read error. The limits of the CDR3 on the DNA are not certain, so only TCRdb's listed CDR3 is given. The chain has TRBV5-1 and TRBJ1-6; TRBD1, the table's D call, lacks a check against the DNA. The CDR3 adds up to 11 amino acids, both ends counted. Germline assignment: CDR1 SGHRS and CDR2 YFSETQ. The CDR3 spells CASSLALHHPV.